These 18 T cell receptor beta chains share one sample of origin, sequenced in a study of blood T cell repertoires in COVID-19. The table came from immunoSEQ multiplex PCR; TCRdb's copy has only in-frame clones and leaves some out. This table has 180,000 or so clones, 70% to 90% appearing once. The sample taken for sequencing was PBMCs or T cells enriched from blood (not recorded which). Receptors originate from a woman in her forties or fifties who had recovered from COVID-19.

The chain employs TRBV30 and TRBJ1-2; perhaps TRBD1 as D (5 bases). Germline V gene data show CDR1 as GTSNPN and CDR2 as SVGIG (reference sequence). The CDR3 is 12 residues long. Trimming removed 4 bases at V and 2 bases at J, with 8 bases between. This CDR3 reads CAWKGPNYGYTF. For the CDR3, the DNA is TGTGCCTGGAAGGGGCCGAACTATGGCTACACCTTC.

The J gene is TRBJ1-1, the V gene TRBV19; 7 bases are shared with TRBD1. Per germline, CDR1 LNHDA and CDR2 SQIVND (reference sequence). This CDR3 has 13 residues. The trim removed 5 bases at V and 6 bases at J, leaving 6 bases unmatched. The DNA of the CDR3 is TGTGCCAGTAGTTGGTACCAGGGGGCTGAAGCTTTCTTT. Its translation is CASSWYQGAEAFF.

The chain is built from TRBV28 and TRBJ1-5; D is ambiguous. The CDR3 consists of 15 residues. The V gene's germline CDR1 is MDHEN and CDR2 SYDVKM. Trimming took 4 bases from V and 7 from J, leaving 17 bases between them. CDR3 in amino acids: CASSSSGSGRQPQHF. The DNA of the CDR3 is TGTGCCAGCAGTTCCTCGGGCTCCGGGAGGCAGCCCCAGCATTTT.

CDR3 residues: CASSLHNPGRRGGYTF. The CDR3 DNA reads as TGTGCCAGCAGTCTGCATAACCCCGGGAGGCGGGGAGGCTACACCTTC. This chain uses TRBV27 with TRBJ1-2, with D unclear. Between the trimmed V and J ends, which lost 5 bases and 8 bases, there was a span of 24 bases. The germline V gene has CDR1 MNHEY and CDR2 SMNVEV (reference sequence). This CDR3 is built from 16 residues.

This clone showed up just once. The rearrangement joins TRBV14 to TRBJ2-4; D is ambiguous. The CDR3 length is 15 residues. Between the trimmed V and J ends, which lost 4 bases and 7 bases, there was a span of 17 bases. The germline V gene encodes CDR1 SGHDN and CDR2 FVKESK. The CDR3 loop reads CASSPGRRRVNIQYF. The CDR3 DNA sequence: TGTGCCAGCAGCCCCGGAAGACGACGGGTGAACATTCAGTACTTC.

This chain joins TRBV19 and TRBJ1-4; TRBD1 aligns across 7 bases. This CDR3 is 14 amino acids long. The germline gives CDR1 LNHDA, CDR2 SQIVND (reference sequence). V trimming: 6 bases; J trimming: 3 bases; junction bases outside the gene matches: 4. CDR3 DNA: TGTGCCAGTAGGGTGACAGGGCCTAATGAAAAACTGTTTTTT. As protein: CASRVTGPNEKLFF.

The chain links TRBV4-1 to TRBJ1-4, with D possibly matching TRBD1 (5 bases). CDR3 length equals 18 residues. V lost 0 bases, J lost 5 bases, and 19 bases lay in between. Germline CDR1 reads MGHRA; CDR2 reads YSYEKL. CDR3 nucleotide sequence: TGCGCCAGCAGCCAAGATCTAGCGCGGGGACGGGGAAATGAAAAACTGTTTTTT. Protein product: CASSQDLARGRGNEKLFF.

This chain joins TRBV7-2 and TRBJ2-6; TRBD1 agrees at 7 bases. The CDR3 has 18 residues. V shed 2 bases and J 2 bases; nucleotides not matched to a gene: 9. From germline, CDR1 is SGHTA and CDR2 FQGNSA. CDR3 sequence reads: CASSLYGTERPGANVLTF. The CDR3 bases are TGTGCCAGCAGCTTATATGGGACAGAAAGACCTGGGGCCAACGTCCTGACTTTC.

This rearrangement joins TRBV15 to TRBJ2-1; 13 nucleotides agree with TRBD2. J was trimmed by 8 bases and V by 3 bases; bases with no gene match: 13. The CDR3 covers 18 residues. Per the germline V gene, CDR1 is LNHNV and CDR2 is YYDKDF (reference sequence). In DNA form, the CDR3 reads TGTGCCACCAGCAGGGACCAACGGACTAGCGGGAGTTACTATGAGCAGTTCTTC. It encodes CATSRDQRTSGSYYEQFF.

This clone was observed a few times. The chain uses TRBV4-1 and TRBJ1-1; unclear D gene. The CDR3 loop spans 14 amino acids. V dropped 0 bases and J dropped 0 bases, with 5 bases sitting between them. Germline V gives CDR1 MGHRA, CDR2 YSYEKL. CDR3 sequence (DNA): TGCGCCAGCAGCCAAGAGCGCCTGAACACTGAAGCTTTCTTT. Protein: CASSQERLNTEAFF.

The chain recombines TRBV6-5 with TRBJ1-2; tentatively, D is TRBD1 (6 bases). The CDR3 consists of 14 residues. V lost 5 bases, J lost 4 bases, and 14 bases lay in between. CDR1 is MNHEY, CDR2 SVGAGI, per germline. Written as DNA, the CDR3 is TGTGCCAGCAGTCTCAACAGGGAAGGCTATGGCTACACCTTC. Residues: CASSLNREGYGYTF.

This chain links TRBV18 with TRBJ1-6; TRBD1 agrees at 8 bases. The V gene's germline CDR1 is KGHSH and CDR2 LQKENI. V lost 6 bases to trimming and J lost 8 bases; unmatched junction nucleotides: 6. CDR3 length: 14 residues. Here the CDR3 DNA reads TGTGCCAGCTCGACGGGACAGGATGATTCACCCCTCCACTTT. It codes for CASSTGQDDSPLHF.

The rearrangement joins TRBV27 to TRBJ1-5, with D uncertain. Trimming removed 3 bases at V and 4 bases at J, with 7 bases between. This CDR3 spans 13 amino acids. CDR1 and CDR2 (germline): MNHEY, SMNVEV (reference sequence). CDR3 sequence: CASSLAGNQPQHF. The CDR3 DNA reads as TGTGCCAGCAGTTTGGCGGGAAATCAGCCCCAGCATTTT.

The chain links TRBV7-9 to TRBJ1-6, with no clear D. Germline V gene lookup returns CDR1 SEHNR and CDR2 FQNEAQ (reference sequence). Trimming took off 1 base at V and 10 bases at J, with 11 bases between the two ends. The CDR3 is 14 residues long. Here the CDR3 reads CASSLEFFGSPLHF. The CDR3 DNA follows: TGTGCCAGCAGCTTAGAATTCTTCGGGTCACCCCTCCACTTT.

V usage is TRBV20-1 and J usage is TRBJ2-1, with D tentatively TRBD2 (6 bases). Trimming took 6 bases from V and 2 from J, leaving 17 bases between them. This CDR3 region has 15 residues. The germline V gene encodes CDR1 DFQATT and CDR2 SNEGSKA (reference sequence). The CDR3 sequence: CSASTRAGAYNEQFF. As DNA, the CDR3 is TGCAGTGCGAGTACGAGAGCGGGCGCCTACAATGAGCAGTTCTTC.

V gene TRBV3-1 (or the pseudogene TRBV3-2) combines with J gene TRBJ1-3; D is ambiguous. The CDR3 is 14 residues long. The germline V gene has CDR1 LGHDT and CDR2 YNNKEL (reference sequence). V lost 3 bases and J 0 bases, leaving 6 bases between the germline ends. The CDR3 spells CASSQLSSGNTIYF. The CDR3 DNA reads TGTGCCAGCAGCCAGCTAAGCTCTGGAAACACCATATATTTT.

This chain uses TRBV13 with TRBJ2-1, with 10 bases matching TRBD1. V was clipped by 6 bases and J by 7 bases; unmatched bases: 6. Germline V lookup: CDR1 PRHDT, CDR2 FYEKMQ (reference sequence). CDR3 length: 14 residues. CDR3 region: CASSRVDRGNEQFF. The CDR3 region has the DNA TGTGCCAGCAGTCGCGTGGACAGGGGGAATGAGCAGTTCTTC.

This clone has just one count. The chain joins TRBV15 to TRBJ2-3; D might be TRBD2 (6 bases). Trimming cost V 1 base and J 6 bases, with 17 bases left between them. Germline loops: CDR1 LNHNV, CDR2 YYDKDF (reference sequence). The CDR3 contains 16 residues. CDR3 DNA: TGTGCCACCAGCAGAGGGTCGTTGGGGGAGGCGGATACGCAGTATTTT. This codes for CATSRGSLGEADTQYF.